The T cell receptor (beta chain) described here comes from a study of blood T cells in healthy people across ages. Germline V gene lookup returns CDR1 SGHTA and CDR2 FQGTGA. The CDR3 covers 17 residues. With V trimmed by 5 bases and J by 4 bases, 8 bases remained unmatched. PCR was performed a second time for roughly 7 to 11 cycles using a sample-barcoded 5' primer and a J-beta primer mix. Tagging of each cDNA molecule was performed by a template-switch adaptor with 12 random nucleotides. TCRdb re-called the 5' RACE reads through MiXCR, storing one row per CDR3 protein. The repertoire holds approximately 1.5 million distinct CDR3 sequences, with about 31% as singletons.

The chain employs TRBV7-3 and TRBJ2-3; 14 nucleotides align to TRBD2. The sample was blood. The TCR originated in a woman in her 30s in good health. Here the CDR3 reads CASSLQGTSGSPDTQYF. The CDR3 DNA reads as TGTGCCAGCAGCCTACAAGGGACTAGCGGGAGTCCAGATACGCAGTATTTT.